This passage covers 28 T cell receptor beta chains from one sample sequenced in a study of blood T cell repertoires in COVID-19. Only in-frame clones appear in the TCRdb table, and some are missing; sequencing was by immunoSEQ multiplex PCR. Among about 220,000 clones listed, about 85% were seen once. Sequencing was carried out using peripheral blood. These receptors were obtained from a man aged 25-45 years with active or convalescent COVID-19.

The chain employs TRBV9 and TRBJ2-7, with 7 bases lining up with TRBD2. Per the germline V gene, CDR1 is SGDLS and CDR2 is YYNGEE. V shed 4 bases and J 6 bases; nucleotides not matched to a gene: 13. This CDR3 has 15 residues. Here the CDR3 reads CASSPRGEQAVEQYF. Here the CDR3 DNA reads TGTGCCAGCAGCCCTCGGGGGGAGCAGGCGGTCGAGCAGTACTTC.

V and J are TRBV19 and TRBJ2-7, with TRBD2 matching 8 bases. Germline loops: CDR1 LNHDA, CDR2 SQIVND (reference sequence). V dropped 9 bases and J dropped 4; count of bases not matched to a gene: 8. This CDR3 comprises 13 residues. The CDR3 region is CASGPGGLYEQYF. For the CDR3, the DNA is TGTGCCAGCGGACCGGGGGGGCTGTACGAGCAGTACTTC.

The genes are TRBV6-5 and TRBJ1-6; 7 bases line up with TRBD1. CDR1 is MNHEY, CDR2 SVGAGI, per germline. CDR3 length: 15 amino acids. V was pared by 0 bases and J by 6 bases, with 2 bases of the junction left unmatched. The CDR3 DNA reads as TGTGCCAGCAGTTACTCCAACAGGGGTAATTCACCCCTCCACTTT. Translating gives CASSYSNRGNSPLHF.

The rearrangement joins TRBV7-2 to TRBJ1-1; no firm D call. Trimming stripped 2 bases from V and 2 bases from J, with 9 bases between. From germline, CDR1 is SGHTA and CDR2 FQGNSA. There are 14 residues in the CDR3. The CDR3 region is CASSLPGTNTEAFF. The CDR3 DNA sequence: TGTGCCAGCAGCTTACCGGGAACCAACACTGAAGCTTTCTTT.

CDR3 amino acids: CASSVGPGTRDWMEYGYTF. CDR3 DNA sequence: TGTGCCAGCAGCGTAGGTCCCGGGACGCGGGACTGGATGGAGTATGGCTACACCTTC. The chain combines TRBV9 with TRBJ1-2, with D perhaps TRBD1 (5 bases). Germline V gene data show CDR1 as SGDLS and CDR2 as YYNGEE. This CDR3 spans 19 amino acids. Trimming cost V 0 bases and J 5 bases, with 26 bases left between them. The entire variable domain, with the rest obtained from reference TRBV9 and TRBJ1-2, is as follows: DSGVTQTPKHLITATGQRVTLRCSPRSGDLSVYWYQQSLDQGLQFLIQYYNGEERAKGNILERFSAQQFPDLHSELNLSSLELGDSALYFCASSVGPGTRDWMEYGYTFGSGTRLTVV.

V gene TRBV9 combines with J gene TRBJ2-6; D is ambiguous. The CDR3 is 16 amino acids. The germline V and J ends were trimmed by 0 bases and 4 bases, with 11 bases remaining between them. Germline-derived CDR1 and CDR2 are SGDLS and YYNGEE. Here the CDR3 reads CASSVVSDYGANVLTF. CDR3 nucleotides: TGTGCCAGCAGCGTAGTGAGTGATTACGGGGCCAACGTCCTGACTTTC. The entire variable domain, with the rest obtained from reference TRBV9 and TRBJ2-6, is as follows: DSGVTQTPKHLITATGQRVTLRCSPRSGDLSVYWYQQSLDQGLQFLIQYYNGEERAKGNILERFSAQQFPDLHSELNLSSLELGDSALYFCASSVVSDYGANVLTFGAGSRLTVL.

This chain connects TRBV29-1 to TRBJ2-5, with TRBD1 as a possible D gene (5 bases). The germline V gene has CDR1 SQVTM and CDR2 ANQGSEA. This CDR3 contains 13 residues. V lost 6 bases and J 1 base, leaving 12 bases between the germline ends. The CDR3 sequence is CSVPTAPQETQYF. In nucleotides, the CDR3 is TGCAGCGTCCCGACAGCACCCCAAGAGACCCAGTACTTC.

V and J are TRBV3-1 (or the pseudogene TRBV3-2) and TRBJ2-3; 7 bases are shared with TRBD1. CDR1 and CDR2 from the germline V gene are LGHDT and YNNKEL (reference sequence). This CDR3 comprises 14 residues. V was pared by 4 bases and J by 2 bases, with 3 bases of the junction left unmatched. The CDR3 region is CASSRKGATDTQYF. The CDR3 nucleotides read TGTGCCAGCAGCCGGAAGGGGGCCACAGATACGCAGTATTTT.

This chain joins TRBV12-3 or TRBV12-4 and TRBJ1-2; possible D gene TRBD1, 6 bases. The V end lost 4 bases, the J end lost 0 bases, and 6 bases lay between the germline ends. The length of the CDR3 is 13 residues. CDR3 sequence: CASSSGANYGYTF. The DNA for the CDR3 is TGTGCCAGCAGTTCAGGGGCTAACTATGGCTACACCTTC.

This chain uses TRBV14 with TRBJ2-3; TRBD2 is a possible D gene (5 bases). The CDR3 contains 12 residues. Germline loops: CDR1 SGHDN, CDR2 FVKESK. Trimming cost V 4 bases and J 10 bases, with 12 bases left between them. As DNA, the CDR3 is TGTGCCAGCAGCCTCAGCGGTTACGCGCAGTATTTT. Translating it yields CASSLSGYAQYF. The full variable domain, completed using reference TRBV14 and TRBJ2-3, is EAGVTQFPSHSVIEKGQTVTLRCDPISGHDNLYWYRRVMGKEIKFLLHFVKESKQDESGMPNNRFLAERTGGTYSTLKVQPAELEDSGVYFCASSLSGYAQYFGPGTRLTVL.

The chain couples TRBV7-9 to TRBJ1-1; D unclear. CDR1 is SEHNR and CDR2 is FQNEAQ in the germline V gene (reference sequence). Trimming took 5 bases from V and 7 from J, leaving 8 bases between them. The CDR3 is 11 residues long. The DNA of the CDR3 is TGTGCCAGCAGCGAGAGGGATGAAGCTTTCTTT. Residues: CASSERDEAFF.

The chain couples TRBV19 to TRBJ1-6; D uncertain. Per the germline V gene, CDR1 is LNHDA and CDR2 is SQIVND (reference sequence). The CDR3 loop spans 11 amino acids. Deletions cut 11 bases from V and 10 bases from J, with 12 bases between. CDR3 loop: CAGGPGSPLHF. CDR3 sequence (DNA): TGTGCCGGAGGCCCGGGGTCACCCCTCCACTTT.

The rearrangement uses TRBV5-8 and TRBJ2-7; D may be TRBD1 (6 bases). The V gene lost 6 bases and the J gene lost 2 bases, with 18 bases spanning the gap. CDR1 SGHTS and CDR2 YDEGEE come from the germline V gene. CDR3 length: 15 residues. The CDR3 DNA sequence: TGTGCCAGCAACCTCGGACAGAGGCCCCCCTACGAGCAGTACTTC. Protein product: CASNLGQRPPYEQYF.

The chain is built from TRBV5-1 and TRBJ2-7; D remains ambiguous. The CDR3 has 12 amino acids. V was pared by 0 bases and J by 6 bases, with 7 bases between. Germline CDR1 SGHRS, CDR2 YFSETQ. CDR3 DNA: TGCGCCAGCAGCTTGGTCCCCTCCGAGCAGTACTTC. Translating gives CASSLVPSEQYF.

This clone occurred once. The genes are TRBV15 and TRBJ2-2; 9 bases are shared with TRBD1. This CDR3 comprises 19 residues. The germline V gene encodes CDR1 LNHNV and CDR2 YYDKDF (reference sequence). V lost 3 bases, J lost 0 bases, and 11 bases stayed unmatched. CDR3 DNA sequence: TGTGCCACCAGCAGTGCGGACAGGGGCTCAATCGCGAACACCGGGGAGCTGTTTTTT. Its translation: CATSSADRGSIANTGELFF.

J is TRBJ1-2 and V is TRBV7-9; D may be TRBD1 (5 bases). The CDR3 spans 16 residues. The V gene's germline CDR1 is SEHNR and CDR2 FQNEAQ (reference sequence). Between the trimmed V and J ends, which lost 5 bases and 0 bases, there was a span of 16 bases. CDR3 DNA sequence: TGTGCCAGCAGCGGCGGGGGGACCAATCCTAACTATGGCTACACCTTC. Its protein product is CASSGGGTNPNYGYTF. The full variable domain, with the rest looked up from reference TRBV7-9 and TRBJ1-2, is DTGVSQNPRHKITKRGQNVTFRCDPISEHNRLYWYRQTLGQGPEFLTYFQNEAQLEKSRLLSDRFSAERPKGSFSTLEIQRTEQGDSAMYLCASSGGGTNPNYGYTFGSGTRLTVV.

This chain uses TRBV7-8 with TRBJ1-4; 7 bases fit TRBD1. V lost 2 bases and J lost 8; bases outside the gene matches: 5. The CDR3 has 14 residues. Germline CDR1 and CDR2: SGHVS and FQNEAQ. The CDR3 nucleotides are TGTGCCAGCAGCTTAACAGGGGACTGGGAAAAACTGTTTTTT. It encodes CASSLTGDWEKLFF.

The chain joins TRBV9 to TRBJ2-3; possible D gene TRBD1, 5 bases. The CDR3 runs to 14 residues. V lost 0 bases and J 4 bases, leaving 9 bases between the germline ends. Germline CDR1 SGDLS, CDR2 YYNGEE. The CDR3 loop is CASSVGQMADTQYF. In nucleotides, the CDR3 is TGTGCCAGCAGCGTAGGACAGATGGCAGATACGCAGTATTTT.

The chain recombines TRBV9 with TRBJ2-2; 14 bases map to TRBD2. After removal of 6 bases from V and 5 bases from J, the junction contained 9 bases not matched to a gene. Germline CDR1 is SGDLS and CDR2 is YYNGEE. CDR3 length: 17 residues. CDR3 in DNA: TGTGCCAGCAAGCCAGGACTAGCGGGAGGAGGGACCGGGGAGCTGTTTTTT. It specifies CASKPGLAGGGTGELFF. The full variable domain, its missing parts supplied by reference TRBV9 and TRBJ2-2, is DSGVTQTPKHLITATGQRVTLRCSPRSGDLSVYWYQQSLDQGLQFLIQYYNGEERAKGNILERFSAQQFPDLHSELNLSSLELGDSALYFCASKPGLAGGGTGELFFGEGSRLTVL.

V gene TRBV27 combines with J gene TRBJ1-5, with D possibly being TRBD1 (5 bases). Germline CDR1 reads MNHEY; CDR2 reads SMNVEV (reference sequence). Between the trimmed V and J ends, which lost 6 bases and 0 bases, there was a span of 9 bases. CDR3 length: 14 amino acids. CDR3 DNA: TGTGCCAGCAGCAGGGATTATAGCAATCAGCCCCAGCATTTT. The encoded protein is CASSRDYSNQPQHF.

This clone was seen once. The gene calls are TRBV6-5 and TRBJ1-2, with 7 bases identical to TRBD1. Germline lookup yields CDR1 MNHEY and CDR2 SVGAGI. The J segment lost 8 bases and the V segment lost 10 bases, leaving 10 bases of the junction unmatched. The CDR3 is 12 amino acids. For the CDR3, the DNA is TGTGCCACCTCTACAGGGGCACGGGGCTACACCTTC. It translates to CATSTGARGYTF.

CDR3 sequence (DNA): TGCGCCAGCAGAGAACCCGGGACAGGGGGCGCTTCACCCCTCCACTTT. Translation: CASREPGTGGASPLHF. The genes are TRBV5-1 and TRBJ1-6, with 12 bases matching TRBD1. In germline, CDR1 is SGHRS, CDR2 YFSETQ. This CDR3 is 16 amino acids long. Trimming at V came to 5 bases and at J to 9 bases, leaving 9 bases not matched to a gene.

The chain couples TRBV6-6 to TRBJ1-3; D is possibly TRBD1 (5 bases). V was cut by 7 bases and J by 4 bases, with 14 bases left in between. The CDR3 length is 14 residues. Germline CDR1 is MNHNY and CDR2 is SVGAGI (reference sequence). This CDR3 reads CASTKAGSGNTIYF. The CDR3 DNA sequence: TGTGCCAGCACCAAAGCAGGGTCCGGAAACACCATATATTTT.

The gene calls are TRBV24-1 and TRBJ1-4; 10 bases are a match to TRBD1. The length of the CDR3 is 15 residues. The germline CDR1 and CDR2 sequences are KGHDR and SFDVKD. J was trimmed by 8 bases and V by 4 bases; bases with no gene match: 6. CDR3 sequence (DNA): TGTGCCACCAGTGAAGCCGGGACAGGGGACGAAAAACTGTTTTTT. It specifies CATSEAGTGDEKLFF.

This chain uses TRBV5-1 with TRBJ1-4; 7 nucleotides line up with TRBD1. The germline V gene encodes CDR1 SGHRS and CDR2 YFSETQ. V shed 2 bases and J 6 bases; nucleotides not matched to a gene: 4. The CDR3 contains 14 residues. CDR3 sequence reads: CASSLQGSDEKLFF. Written as DNA, the CDR3 is TGCGCCAGCAGCTTACAGGGGAGCGATGAAAAACTGTTTTTT.

The V and J genes are TRBV6-5 and TRBJ2-7; D remains unclear. The V end lost 8 bases, the J end lost 6 bases, and 20 bases lay between the germline ends. In germline, CDR1 is MNHEY, CDR2 SVGAGI. CDR3 size: 14 residues. This chain's CDR3 is CASCRLEAYFEQYF. The CDR3 DNA reads TGTGCCAGCTGTCGGCTAGAGGCATATTTCGAGCAGTACTTC.

The chain employs TRBV2 and TRBJ1-6; D is possibly TRBD1 (6 bases). The germline V gene has CDR1 SNHLY and CDR2 FYNNEI. This CDR3 is built from 16 residues. V lost 4 bases and J 8 bases, leaving 18 bases between the germline ends. Here the CDR3 reads CASSGSTPGGHSPLHF. The DNA of the CDR3 is TGTGCCAGCAGTGGTTCTACCCCCGGGGGGCATTCACCCCTCCACTTT.

The genes are TRBV28 and TRBJ2-7; tentative D call: TRBD1 (6 bases). V lost 6 bases and J lost 0, with 9 bases in between. Looked up from germline, CDR1 is MDHEN and CDR2 is SYDVKM. CDR3 size: 13 residues. CDR3 loop: CASSQDSSYEQYF. CDR3 DNA: TGTGCCAGCAGCCAGGACAGCTCCTACGAGCAGTACTTC.